The sequence of this TCR beta chain was determined in a study of early T cells in non-severe SARS-CoV-2 infection. Study background: Bulk RNA taken from unsorted whole blood was sequenced, leaving chains unpaired. Study findings and constraints: A preference for anti-spike CD8 responses marked VDJdb matching, which missed private and CD4 specificities.

The ends were cut back, 7 bases at V and 0 bases at J, with 7 bases in the middle. The CDR3 is made up of 13 amino acids. This clonotype was seen a handful of times. The antigen remains undetermined. The library protocol tagged individual cDNA molecules with unique molecular identifiers. Via MiXCR, TCRdb re-called the 5' RACE reads, giving one row per CDR3 protein. The data hold tens of thousands of distinct CDR3 sequences, with approximately 15% observed a single time. The receptor's source is an adult who was a healthcare worker with PCR-confirmed SARS-CoV-2 infection or an uninfected control (not recorded which). The chain combines TRBV12-3 or TRBV12-4 with TRBJ1-5; no firm D call. The sequencing input was whole blood. The CDR3 spells CASTSTSNQPQHF. The CDR3 nucleotides are TGTGCCAGCACCTCCACTAGCAATCAGCCCCAGCATTTT.